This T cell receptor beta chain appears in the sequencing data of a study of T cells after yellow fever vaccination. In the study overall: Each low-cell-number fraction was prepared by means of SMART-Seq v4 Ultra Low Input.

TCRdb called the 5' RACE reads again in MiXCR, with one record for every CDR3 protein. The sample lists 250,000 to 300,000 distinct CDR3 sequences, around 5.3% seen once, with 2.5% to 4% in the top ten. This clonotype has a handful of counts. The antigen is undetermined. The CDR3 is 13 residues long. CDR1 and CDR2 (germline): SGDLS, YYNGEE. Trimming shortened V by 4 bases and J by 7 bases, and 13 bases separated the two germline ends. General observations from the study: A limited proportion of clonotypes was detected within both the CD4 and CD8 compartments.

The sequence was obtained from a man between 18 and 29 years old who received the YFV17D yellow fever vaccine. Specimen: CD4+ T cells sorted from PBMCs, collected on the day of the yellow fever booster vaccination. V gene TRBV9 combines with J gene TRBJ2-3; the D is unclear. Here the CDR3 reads CASSPHSPNTQYF. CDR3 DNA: TGTGCCAGCAGCCCCCACTCCCCAAATACGCAGTATTTT. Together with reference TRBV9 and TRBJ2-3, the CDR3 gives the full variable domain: DSGVTQTPKHLITATGQRVTLRCSPRSGDLSVYWYQQSLDQGLQFLIQYYNGEERAKGNILERFSAQQFPDLHSELNLSSLELGDSALYFCASSPHSPNTQYFGPGTRLTVL.